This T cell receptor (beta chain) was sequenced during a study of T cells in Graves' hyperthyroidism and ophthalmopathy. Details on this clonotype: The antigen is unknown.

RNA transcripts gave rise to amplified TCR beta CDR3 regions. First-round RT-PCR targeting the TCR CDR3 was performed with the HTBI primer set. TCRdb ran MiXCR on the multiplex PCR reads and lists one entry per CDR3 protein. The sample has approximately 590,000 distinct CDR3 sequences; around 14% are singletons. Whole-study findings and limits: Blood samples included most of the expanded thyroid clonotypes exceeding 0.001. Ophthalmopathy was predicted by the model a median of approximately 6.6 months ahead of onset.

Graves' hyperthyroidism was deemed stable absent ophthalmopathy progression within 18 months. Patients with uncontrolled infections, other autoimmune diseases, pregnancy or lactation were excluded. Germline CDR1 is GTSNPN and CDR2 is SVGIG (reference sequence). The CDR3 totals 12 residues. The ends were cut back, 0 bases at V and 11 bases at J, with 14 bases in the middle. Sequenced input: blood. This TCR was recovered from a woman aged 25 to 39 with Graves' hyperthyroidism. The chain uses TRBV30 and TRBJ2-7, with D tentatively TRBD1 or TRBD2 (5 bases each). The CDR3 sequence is CAWSVLGESEYF. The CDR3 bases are TGTGCCTGGAGTGTACTGGGGGAGAGCGAGTACTTC.